This T cell receptor (beta chain) was documented in a study of cytomegalovirus exposure and HLA in healthy donors. Overall study: Membership in the Caucasian-associated ancestry cluster was found for 75% to 90% of approximately 430 genotyped donors. Study-wide points: There were some public TCRs occurring in many donors, but most TCR sequences were rare. Immune exposure data for these donors was limited to CMV serostatus.

Vbeta (60) and Jbeta (13) primers were used in the PCR. Method: immunoSEQ multiplex PCR; TCRdb's copy keeps in-frame clones and lacks some. The repertoire includes roughly 180,000 clones, around 76% of them detected once, and less than 2% sits in the top ten. As to this clone: Its antigen is not identified.

Healthy bone marrow donors made up the cohort. Sequencing was done on a sample of PBMCs. This TCR derives from a man aged 35-49 years in good health and CMV-seronegative.

DNA for the CDR3: TGTGCCAGCAGTGTAGCTAGCGGGAGAACAGATACGCAGTATTTT. Amino acid sequence: CASSVASGRTDTQYF. This chain links TRBV6-1 with TRBJ2-3; 10 nucleotides align to TRBD2. Trimming cost V 4 bases and J 3 bases; bases outside gene matches: 4. The germline CDR1 and CDR2 sequences are MNHNS and SASEGT. The CDR3 is 15 amino acids.